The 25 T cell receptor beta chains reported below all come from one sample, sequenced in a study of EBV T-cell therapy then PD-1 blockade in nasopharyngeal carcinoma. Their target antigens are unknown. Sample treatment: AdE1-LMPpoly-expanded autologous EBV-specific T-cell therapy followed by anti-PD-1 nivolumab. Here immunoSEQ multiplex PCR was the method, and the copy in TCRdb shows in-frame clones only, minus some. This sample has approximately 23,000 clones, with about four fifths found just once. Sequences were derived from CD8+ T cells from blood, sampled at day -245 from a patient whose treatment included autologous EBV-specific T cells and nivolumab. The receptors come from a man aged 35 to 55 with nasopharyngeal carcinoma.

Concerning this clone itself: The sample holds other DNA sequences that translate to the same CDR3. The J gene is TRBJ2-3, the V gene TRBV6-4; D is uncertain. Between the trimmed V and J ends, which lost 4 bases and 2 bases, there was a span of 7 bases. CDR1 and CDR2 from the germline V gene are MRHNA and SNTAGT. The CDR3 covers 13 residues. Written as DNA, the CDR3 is TGTGCCAGCAGTGGTGGGGACACAGATACGCAGTATTTT. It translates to CASSGGDTDTQYF.

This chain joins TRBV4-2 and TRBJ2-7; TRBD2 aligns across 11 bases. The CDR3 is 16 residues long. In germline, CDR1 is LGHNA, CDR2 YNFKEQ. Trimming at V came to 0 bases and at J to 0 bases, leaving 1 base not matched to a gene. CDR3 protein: CASSQDLAGGSYEQYF. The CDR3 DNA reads TGTGCCAGCAGCCAAGATCTAGCGGGGGGCTCCTACGAGCAGTACTTC.

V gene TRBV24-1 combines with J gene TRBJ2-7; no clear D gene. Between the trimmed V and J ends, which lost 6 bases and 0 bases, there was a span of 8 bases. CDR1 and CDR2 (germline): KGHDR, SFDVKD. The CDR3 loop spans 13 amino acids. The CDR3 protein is CATSPGYSYEQYF. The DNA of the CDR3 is TGTGCCACCAGTCCGGGTTACTCCTACGAGCAGTACTTC.

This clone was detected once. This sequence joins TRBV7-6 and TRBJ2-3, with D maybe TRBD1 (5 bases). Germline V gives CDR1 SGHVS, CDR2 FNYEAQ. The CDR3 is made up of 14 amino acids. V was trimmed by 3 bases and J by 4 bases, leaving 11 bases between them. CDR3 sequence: CASSLGQVSDTQYF. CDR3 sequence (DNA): TGTGCCAGCAGCTTGGGGCAGGTATCAGATACGCAGTATTTT.

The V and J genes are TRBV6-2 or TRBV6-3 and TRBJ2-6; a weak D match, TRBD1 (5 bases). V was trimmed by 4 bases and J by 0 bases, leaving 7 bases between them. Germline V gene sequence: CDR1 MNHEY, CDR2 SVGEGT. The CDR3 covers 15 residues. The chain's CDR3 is CASSSDSSGANVLTF. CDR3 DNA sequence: TGTGCCAGCAGTTCAGACAGCTCTGGGGCCAACGTCCTGACTTTC.

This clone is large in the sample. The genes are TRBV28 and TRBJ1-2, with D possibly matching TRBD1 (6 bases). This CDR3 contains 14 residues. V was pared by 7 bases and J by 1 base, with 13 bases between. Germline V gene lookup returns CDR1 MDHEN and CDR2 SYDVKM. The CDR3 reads CASNPGVFNYGYTF. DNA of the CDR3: TGTGCCAGCAACCCAGGGGTCTTTAACTATGGCTACACCTTC.

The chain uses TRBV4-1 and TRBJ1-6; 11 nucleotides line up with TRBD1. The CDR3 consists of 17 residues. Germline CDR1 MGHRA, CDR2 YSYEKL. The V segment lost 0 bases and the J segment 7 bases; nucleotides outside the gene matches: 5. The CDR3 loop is CASSQEGTGGRNSPLHF. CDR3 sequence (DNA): TGCGCCAGCAGCCAAGAGGGGACAGGGGGAAGGAATTCACCCCTCCACTTT.

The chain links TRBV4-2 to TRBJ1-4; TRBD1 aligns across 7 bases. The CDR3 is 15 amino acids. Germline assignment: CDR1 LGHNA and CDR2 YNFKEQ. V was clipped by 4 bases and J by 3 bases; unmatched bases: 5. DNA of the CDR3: TGTGCCAGCAGCCTAACAGGGGCACCTAATGAAAAACTGTTTTTT. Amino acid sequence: CASSLTGAPNEKLFF.

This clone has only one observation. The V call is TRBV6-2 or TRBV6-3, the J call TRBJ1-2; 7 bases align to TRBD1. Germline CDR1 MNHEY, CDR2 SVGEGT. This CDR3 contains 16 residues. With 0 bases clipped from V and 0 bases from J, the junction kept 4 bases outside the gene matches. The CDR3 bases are TGTGCCAGCAGTTACTCGAGGACAGGCACTAACTATGGCTACACCTTC. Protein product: CASSYSRTGTNYGYTF.

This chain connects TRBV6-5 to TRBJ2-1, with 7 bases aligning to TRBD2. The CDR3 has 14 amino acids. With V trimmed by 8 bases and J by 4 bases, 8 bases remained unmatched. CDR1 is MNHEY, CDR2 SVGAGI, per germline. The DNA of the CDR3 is TGTGCCAGCTCGGGGGGAGCCGAGTACAATGAGCAGTTCTTC. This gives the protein CASSGGAEYNEQFF.

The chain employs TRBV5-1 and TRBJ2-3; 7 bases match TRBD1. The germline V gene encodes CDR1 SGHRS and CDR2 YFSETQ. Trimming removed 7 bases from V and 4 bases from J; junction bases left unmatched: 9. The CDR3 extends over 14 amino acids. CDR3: CASLGQDNPDTQYF. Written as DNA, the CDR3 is TGCGCCAGCCTCGGACAGGACAATCCAGATACGCAGTATTTT.

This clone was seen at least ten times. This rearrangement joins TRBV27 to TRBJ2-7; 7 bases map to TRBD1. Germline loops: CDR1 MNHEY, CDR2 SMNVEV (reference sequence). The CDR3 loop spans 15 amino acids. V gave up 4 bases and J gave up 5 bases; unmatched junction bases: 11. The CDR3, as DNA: TGTGCCAGCAGTTCCCCTCGACAGGGAACGAACGAGCAGTACTTC. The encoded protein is CASSSPRQGTNEQYF.

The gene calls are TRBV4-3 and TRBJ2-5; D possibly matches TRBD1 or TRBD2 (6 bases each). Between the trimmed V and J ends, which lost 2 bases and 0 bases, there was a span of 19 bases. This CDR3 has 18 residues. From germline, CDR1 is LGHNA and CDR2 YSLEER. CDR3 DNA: TGCGCCAGCAGCCAAACCCTAGGAGGGGGGCCCTACCAAGAGACCCAGTACTTC. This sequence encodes CASSQTLGGGPYQETQYF.

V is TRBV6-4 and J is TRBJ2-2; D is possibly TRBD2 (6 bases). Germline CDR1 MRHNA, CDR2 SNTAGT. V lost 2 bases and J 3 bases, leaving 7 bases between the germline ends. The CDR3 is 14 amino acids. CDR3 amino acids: CASSDGTHTGELFF. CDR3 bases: TGTGCCAGCAGTGACGGGACTCACACCGGGGAGCTGTTTTTT.

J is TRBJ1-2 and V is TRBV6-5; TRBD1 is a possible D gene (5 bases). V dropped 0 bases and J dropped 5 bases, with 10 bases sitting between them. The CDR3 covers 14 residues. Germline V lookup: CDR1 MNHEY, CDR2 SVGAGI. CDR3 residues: CASSYSFGAYGYTF. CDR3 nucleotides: TGTGCCAGCAGTTACTCTTTCGGGGCGTATGGCTACACCTTC.

CDR3 nucleotide sequence: TGTGCCAGCAGCTTGGCCGAGGGGCCCCATGGCTACACCTTC. It yields the protein CASSLAEGPHGYTF. V and J are TRBV5-4 and TRBJ1-2, with D perhaps TRBD1 (5 bases). V was trimmed by 0 bases and J by 6 bases, leaving 12 bases between them. Looked up from germline, CDR1 is SGHNT and CDR2 is YYREEE (reference sequence). The CDR3 is made up of 14 amino acids.

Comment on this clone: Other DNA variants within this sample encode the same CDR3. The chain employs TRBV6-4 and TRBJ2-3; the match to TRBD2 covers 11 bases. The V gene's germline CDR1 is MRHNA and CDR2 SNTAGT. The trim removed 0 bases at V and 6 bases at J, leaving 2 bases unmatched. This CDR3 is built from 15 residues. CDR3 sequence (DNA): TGTGCCAGCAGTGACTCTAGCGGGGGGGCGGATACGCAGTATTTT. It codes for CASSDSSGGADTQYF.

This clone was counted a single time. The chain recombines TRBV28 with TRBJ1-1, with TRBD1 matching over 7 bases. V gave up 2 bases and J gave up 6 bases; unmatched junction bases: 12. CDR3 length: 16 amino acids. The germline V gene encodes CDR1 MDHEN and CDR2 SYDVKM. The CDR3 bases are TGTGCCAGCAGTTTAATGGCAGGGGGTATAGGCGCTGAAGCTTTCTTT. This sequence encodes CASSLMAGGIGAEAFF. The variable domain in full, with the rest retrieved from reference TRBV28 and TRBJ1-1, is DVKVTQSSRYLVKRTGEKVFLECVQDMDHENMFWYRQDPGLGLRLIYFSYDVKMKEKGDIPEGYSVSREKKERFSLILESASTNQTSMYLCASSLMAGGIGAEAFFGQGTRLTVV.

In DNA, the CDR3 is TGTGCCAGCAGCGGAGAGGGGAACACCGGGGAGCTGTTTTTT. Its protein is CASSGEGNTGELFF. The rearrangement links TRBV4-2 to TRBJ2-2, with D possibly TRBD2 on 5 matching bases. Trimming cost V 5 bases and J 1 base, with 8 bases left between them. This CDR3 region has 14 residues. Germline assignment: CDR1 LGHNA and CDR2 YNFKEQ.

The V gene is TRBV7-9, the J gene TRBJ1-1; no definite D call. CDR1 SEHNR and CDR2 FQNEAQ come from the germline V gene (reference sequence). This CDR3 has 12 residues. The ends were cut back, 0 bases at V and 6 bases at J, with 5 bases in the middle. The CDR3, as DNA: TGTGCCAGCAGCTTAGCGGATGCTGAAGCTTTCTTT. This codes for CASSLADAEAFF.

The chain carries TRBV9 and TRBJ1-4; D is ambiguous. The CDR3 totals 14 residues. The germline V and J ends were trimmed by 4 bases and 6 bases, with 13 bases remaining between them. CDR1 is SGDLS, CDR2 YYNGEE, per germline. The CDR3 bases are TGTGCCAGCAGCCCCCCCCCGGGTGATGAAAAACTGTTTTTT. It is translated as CASSPPPGDEKLFF.

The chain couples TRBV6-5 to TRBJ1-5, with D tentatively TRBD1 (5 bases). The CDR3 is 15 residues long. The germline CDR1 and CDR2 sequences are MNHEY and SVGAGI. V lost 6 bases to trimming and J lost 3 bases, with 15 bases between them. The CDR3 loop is CASSHLEGSNQPQHF. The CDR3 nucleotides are TGTGCCAGCAGCCACCTCGAGGGGTCCAATCAGCCCCAGCATTTT.

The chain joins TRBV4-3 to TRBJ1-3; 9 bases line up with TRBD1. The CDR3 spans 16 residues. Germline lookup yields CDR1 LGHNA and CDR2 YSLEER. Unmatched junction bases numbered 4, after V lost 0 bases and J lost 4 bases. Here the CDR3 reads CASSQDLGTGGNTIYF. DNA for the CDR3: TGCGCCAGCAGCCAAGATCTCGGGACAGGGGGAAACACCATATATTTT.

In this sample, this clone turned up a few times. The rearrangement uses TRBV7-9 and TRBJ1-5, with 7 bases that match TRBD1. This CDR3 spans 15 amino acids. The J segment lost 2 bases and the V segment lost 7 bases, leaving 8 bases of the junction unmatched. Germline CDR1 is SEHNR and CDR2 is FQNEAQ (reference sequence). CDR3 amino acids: CASTSTGPGNQPQHF. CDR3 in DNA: TGTGCCAGCACCTCGACAGGGCCTGGCAATCAGCCCCAGCATTTT.

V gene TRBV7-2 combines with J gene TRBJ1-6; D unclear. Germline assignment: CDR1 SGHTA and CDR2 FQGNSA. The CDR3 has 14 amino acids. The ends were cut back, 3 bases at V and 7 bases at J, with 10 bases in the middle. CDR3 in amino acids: CASSLAPLNSPLHF. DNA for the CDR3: TGTGCCAGCAGCTTGGCCCCGCTGAATTCACCCCTCCACTTT. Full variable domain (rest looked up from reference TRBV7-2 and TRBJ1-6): GAGVSQSPSNKVTEKGKDVELRCDPISGHTALYWYRQSLGQGLEFLIYFQGNSAPDKSGLPSDRFSAERTGGSVSTLTIQRTQQEDSAVYLCASSLAPLNSPLHFGNGTRLTVT.